The clone carrying this T cell receptor (beta chain) was seen a few times. Its specificity is unknown. Investigators reverse transcribed all isolated RNA, so they sequenced expressed TCRB transcripts. TCRdb's table, derived via immunoSEQ multiplex PCR, lists solely in-frame clones and lacks some. The repertoire includes under 350,000 clones, roughly an eighth of them detected once, and around 0.016% sits in the top ten. The data were taken from a study of beta chain features in type 1 diabetes. For the study at large: Nearly 110,000,000 sorted cells were examined across all samples. The study's findings and limits: Type 1 diabetes patients had TCRB CDR3s that were shorter (moderately but significantly so) in all four CD4+ subsets.

The germline V gene encodes CDR1 PRHDT and CDR2 FYEKMQ (reference sequence). V was shortened by 5 bases and J by 0 bases, with 9 bases between the two germline ends. CDR3 length: 14 residues. The sample taken for sequencing was naive CD4+ T cells from blood. This chain joins TRBV13 and TRBJ2-3, with D perhaps TRBD2 (5 bases). This sequence was found in a young man with type 1 diabetes. For the CDR3, the DNA is TGTGCCAGCAGCCGAGGGCAGAGCACAGATACGCAGTATTTT. Its protein is CASSRGQSTDTQYF. The full variable domain, completed using reference TRBV13 and TRBJ2-3, is AAGVIQSPRHLIKEKRETATLKCYPIPRHDTVYWYQQGPGQDPQFLISFYEKMQSDKGSIPDRFSAQQFSDYHSELNMSSLELGDSALYFCASSRGQSTDTQYFGPGTRLTVL.